The next 23 T cell receptor beta chains were all read from a single sample in a study of control samples from healthy donors and cancer patients. Profiled with immunoSEQ multiplex PCR; TCRdb holds only in-frame clones, not every one. The sample has hundreds of thousands of clones, over 75% seen once. Sequencing used PBMCs. Receptors originate from a man between 35 and 55 years old with head and neck cancer.

The rearrangement uses TRBV19 and TRBJ1-2; TRBD1 is a possible D gene (5 bases). The CDR3 is made up of 14 amino acids. The germline CDR1 and CDR2 sequences are LNHDA and SQIVND (reference sequence). V lost 6 bases, J lost 7 bases, and 18 bases lay in between. CDR3 DNA sequence: TGTGCCAGTAGGGCGGGGCAGGGACGGCTTGGCTACACCTTC. Translating gives CASRAGQGRLGYTF.

The sample holds one count of this clone. The V gene is TRBV19, the J gene TRBJ2-5, with D uncertain. The length of the CDR3 is 13 residues. CDR1 and CDR2 (germline): LNHDA, SQIVND (reference sequence). V was trimmed by 4 bases and J by 2 bases, leaving 8 bases between them. The CDR3 here is CASSTDLQETQYF. The CDR3 nucleotides are TGTGCCAGTAGTACCGACTTGCAAGAGACCCAGTACTTC.

V and J are TRBV6-5 and TRBJ1-2; D is perhaps TRBD1 (6 bases). CDR1 is MNHEY and CDR2 is SVGAGI in the germline V gene. CDR3 size: 12 residues. Trimming shortened V by 6 bases and J by 6 bases, and 11 bases separated the two germline ends. The CDR3 loop reads CASRKGVDGYTF. For the CDR3, the DNA is TGTGCCAGCAGAAAGGGGGTGGATGGCTACACCTTC.

The CDR3 coding sequence is TGTGCCAGCAGCTTCTGGACAGGGGACTACGAGCAGTACTTC. Its protein is CASSFWTGDYEQYF. The rearrangement links TRBV11-2 to TRBJ2-7, with TRBD1 identical over 9 bases. The ends lost 3 bases at V and 3 bases at J; junction bases unmatched: 3. Germline V gene lookup returns CDR1 SGHAT and CDR2 FQNNGV. The CDR3 has 14 amino acids.

The chain combines TRBV7-9 with TRBJ2-3; 9 bases map to TRBD2. With 6 bases clipped from V and 2 bases from J, the junction kept 3 bases outside the gene matches. This CDR3 is built from 14 residues. The V gene's germline CDR1 is SEHNR and CDR2 FQNEAQ (reference sequence). CDR3 amino acids: CASSSGGPTDTQYF. The CDR3 DNA reads as TGTGCCAGCAGTAGCGGGGGCCCCACAGATACGCAGTATTTT.

The chain joins TRBV6-1 to TRBJ1-5; 10 bases are a match to TRBD1. The CDR3 spans 15 residues. Germline V gene data show CDR1 as MNHNS and CDR2 as SASEGT. V shed 3 bases and J 5 bases; nucleotides not matched to a gene: 4. The CDR3 DNA is TGTGCCAGCAGTGACGGGACAGGGGTCCATCAGCCCCAGCATTTT. The encoded protein is CASSDGTGVHQPQHF.

The chain carries TRBV7-6 and TRBJ2-2; possible D gene TRBD2, 6 bases. Germline V gene lookup returns CDR1 SGHVS and CDR2 FNYEAQ. The ends were cut back, 5 bases at V and 7 bases at J, with 11 bases in the middle. This CDR3 is built from 13 residues. Written as DNA, the CDR3 is TGTGCCAGCAGCCAGACGGGGGTCGGGGAGCTGTTTTTT. Amino acids: CASSQTGVGELFF.

The chain carries TRBV11-2 and TRBJ2-5; possible D gene TRBD1, 6 bases. This CDR3 contains 15 residues. Per germline, CDR1 SGHAT and CDR2 FQNNGV. Trimming stripped 0 bases from V and 4 bases from J, with 12 bases between. The CDR3 sequence: CASSLERTALETQYF. The CDR3 DNA reads as TGTGCCAGCAGCTTAGAGCGGACAGCTTTAGAGACCCAGTACTTC.

This rearrangement joins TRBV7-9 to TRBJ1-2, with no clear D. This CDR3 is built from 14 residues. Trimming removed 3 bases from V and 6 bases from J, with 14 bases in between. Germline V gene data show CDR1 as SEHNR and CDR2 as FQNEAQ (reference sequence). The chain's CDR3 is CASSFGGALHGYTF. In DNA form, the CDR3 reads TGTGCCAGCAGCTTCGGCGGAGCCCTACATGGCTACACCTTC. The full variable domain, its missing parts supplied by reference TRBV7-9 and TRBJ1-2, is DTGVSQNPRHKITKRGQNVTFRCDPISEHNRLYWYRQTLGQGPEFLTYFQNEAQLEKSRLLSDRFSAERPKGSFSTLEIQRTEQGDSAMYLCASSFGGALHGYTFGSGTRLTVV.

The V call is TRBV9, the J call TRBJ2-7, with unresolved D. V shed 0 bases and J shed 5 bases, with 6 bases lying between them. This CDR3 has 12 amino acids. From germline, CDR1 is SGDLS and CDR2 YYNGEE. CDR3 sequence: CASSVGGNEQYF. The CDR3 bases are TGTGCCAGCAGCGTAGGGGGAAACGAGCAGTACTTC.

The chain carries TRBV19 and TRBJ1-2, with D perhaps matching TRBD1 (5 bases). The germline V gene has CDR1 LNHDA and CDR2 SQIVND (reference sequence). Between the trimmed V and J ends, which lost 10 bases and 4 bases, there was a span of 16 bases. The CDR3 extends over 13 amino acids. CDR3 loop: CATTGLAGYGYTF. CDR3 in DNA: TGTGCCACCACGGGACTCGCGGGCTATGGCTACACCTTC.

The chain has TRBV24-1 and TRBJ1-5; the D gene is possibly TRBD1 (6 bases). Trimming stripped 3 bases from V and 2 bases from J, with 13 bases between. The CDR3 spans 16 residues. CDR1 is KGHDR and CDR2 is SFDVKD in the germline V gene. The CDR3 sequence: CATSDGWGHGNQPQHF. The CDR3, as DNA: TGTGCCACCAGTGATGGGTGGGGACACGGCAATCAGCCCCAGCATTTT.

The chain is built from TRBV19 and TRBJ1-5, with 9 bases fitting TRBD1. The junction had 10 bases not matched to a gene; V was cut back by 6 bases and J by 7 bases. The CDR3 contains 15 residues. CDR1 is LNHDA and CDR2 is SQIVND in the germline V gene (reference sequence). The CDR3 is CASRPPGQGNQPQHF. The CDR3 coding sequence is TGTGCCAGTAGGCCTCCGGGACAGGGAAACCAGCCCCAGCATTTT.

V is TRBV4-3 and J is TRBJ2-3; 7 nucleotides agree with TRBD2. CDR3 size: 16 residues. The germline V gene encodes CDR1 LGHNA and CDR2 YSLEER. After removal of 2 bases from V and 1 base from J, the junction contained 6 bases not matched to a gene. CDR3 DNA: TGCGCCAGCAGCCAACTGTTGGGGGGGGGCACAGATACGCAGTATTTT. Amino acids: CASSQLLGGGTDTQYF.

This chain connects TRBV6-4 to TRBJ2-7; a possible D gene is TRBD1 (6 bases). V was pared by 6 bases and J by 0 bases, with 15 bases between. In germline, CDR1 is MRHNA, CDR2 SNTAGT. The CDR3 consists of 15 residues. Written as DNA, the CDR3 is TGTGCCAGCAGCGGACCAGGGGATAGCTCCTACGAGCAGTACTTC. It translates to CASSGPGDSSYEQYF.

This clone occurred once. The J gene is TRBJ2-2, the V gene TRBV3-1 (or the pseudogene TRBV3-2); 8 positions match TRBD2. The CDR3 contains 14 residues. V gave up 5 bases and J gave up 6 bases; unmatched junction bases: 5. The germline V gene encodes CDR1 LGHDT and CDR2 YNNKEL (reference sequence). The CDR3 coding sequence is TGTGCCAGCAGCAAACGCGGGAGGTCCGGGGAGCTGTTTTTT. Translating it yields CASSKRGRSGELFF.

This clone was recorded only once. This chain connects TRBV5-6 to TRBJ1-3; D ambiguous. There are 17 residues in the CDR3. Germline values: CDR1 SGHDT, CDR2 YYEEEE. V was pared by 0 bases and J by 0 bases, with 13 bases between. This chain's CDR3 is CASSLAGAGSSGNTIYF. CDR3 nucleotide sequence: TGTGCCAGCAGCTTGGCCGGCGCCGGAAGCTCTGGAAACACCATATATTTT.

V usage is TRBV9 and J usage is TRBJ2-3, with D perhaps TRBD1 (6 bases). Trimming shortened V by 0 bases and J by 4 bases, and 12 bases separated the two germline ends. The CDR3 is 15 amino acids. The V gene's germline CDR1 is SGDLS and CDR2 YYNGEE. DNA for the CDR3: TGTGCCAGCAGCGTAGTAGGGCAGGGGCCAGATACGCAGTATTTT. It yields the protein CASSVVGQGPDTQYF.

The gene calls are TRBV30 and TRBJ2-5; D is uncertain. V was shortened by 0 bases and J by 4 bases, with 6 bases between the two germline ends. The germline V gene has CDR1 GTSNPN and CDR2 SVGIG (reference sequence). The CDR3 totals 12 residues. The CDR3 is CAWSVNRETQYF. For the CDR3, the DNA is TGTGCCTGGAGTGTAAACAGAGAGACCCAGTACTTC.

This clone was picked up one time. V usage is TRBV27 and J usage is TRBJ1-5; tentative D call: TRBD1 (5 bases). Trimming took off 6 bases at V and 4 bases at J, with 19 bases between the two ends. CDR1 and CDR2 from the germline V gene are MNHEY and SMNVEV (reference sequence). The CDR3 contains 16 residues. In nucleotides, the CDR3 is TGTGCCAGCAGCCCAACATCGGGACGGAAAAATCAGCCCCAGCATTTT. It translates to CASSPTSGRKNQPQHF.

The chain combines TRBV28 with TRBJ1-5, with unresolved D. Germline assignment: CDR1 MDHEN and CDR2 SYDVKM. Trimming cost V 2 bases and J 1 base, with 6 bases left between them. This CDR3 is built from 14 residues. CDR3 loop: CASSLDLSNQPQHF. CDR3 sequence (DNA): TGTGCCAGCAGTTTAGACCTAAGCAATCAGCCCCAGCATTTT.

In regard to this clone: The same CDR3 can be traced to other DNA sequences in this sample. This chain connects TRBV7-9 to TRBJ2-3; D call uncertain. CDR1 and CDR2 from the germline V gene are SEHNR and FQNEAQ (reference sequence). The CDR3 totals 12 residues. The germline V and J ends were trimmed by 1 base and 5 bases, with 4 bases remaining between them. The DNA of the CDR3 is TGTGCCAGCAGCTTAGTGGGAGATACGCAGTATTTT. It translates to CASSLVGDTQYF.

The CDR3 DNA reads TGTGCCAGCAGCTTCGGACAGGGCGAGTCCTACGAGCAGTACTTC. Protein: CASSFGQGESYEQYF. The V and J genes are TRBV9 and TRBJ2-7; 8 bases map to TRBD1. V lost 4 bases, J lost 1 base, and 7 bases stayed unmatched. This CDR3 has 15 amino acids. Germline CDR1 is SGDLS and CDR2 is YYNGEE.